The rows below give T cell receptor beta chains drawn from one sample of a study of T cell changes during pregnancy in multiple sclerosis. The repertoire was sequenced with immunoSEQ multiplex PCR; TCRdb's copy has only in-frame clones and lacks some. The data contain about 40,000 clones, 85% to 95% of them seen just once; the ten biggest clones take up approximately 0.61%. This sample comprised CD4+ T cells from peripheral blood mononuclear cells, obtained in the third trimester of pregnancy. The receptors shown here come from a female donor with multiple sclerosis, enrolled in a pregnancy study. The CDR3 runs from the conserved cysteine through the conserved F or W. D genes are given only for firm matches. The size entry is marked missing in some rows and otherwise reads once, few, many or a size class.

J	size	V	D	CDR3	DNA
TRBJ2-7	.	TRBV5-1	TRBD1	CASSTTGNEQYF	TGCGCCAGCAGCACGACAGGGAACGAGCAGTACTTC
TRBJ1-2	.	TRBV5-4	.	CASSLAGLQNAGYTF	TGTGCCAGCAGCTTGGCGGGACTCCAGAACGCGGGCTACACCTTC
TRBJ2-5	.	TRBV5-1	TRBD1	CASSFGQGRETQYF	TGCGCCAGCAGCTTCGGACAGGGGCGAGAGACCCAGTACTTC
TRBJ1-1	.	TRBV2	TRBD1	CASSRDSFPTEAFF	TGTGCCAGCAGTCGGGACAGTTTTCCCACTGAAGCTTTCTTT
TRBJ2-1	once	TRBV15	TRBD2	CATSRDKGLGGYNEQFF	TGTGCCACCAGCAGAGATAAAGGACTAGGAGGCTACAATGAGCAGTTCTTC
TRBJ2-1	.	TRBV4-3	.	CASSQDTSTSEQFF	TGCGCCAGCAGCCAAGACACAAGTACTAGCGAGCAGTTCTTC
TRBJ2-3	.	TRBV6-1	.	CASKEGVGTDTQYF	TGTGCCAGCAAAGAGGGAGTAGGAACAGATACGCAGTATTTT
TRBJ2-5	once	TRBV19	TRBD1	CASSMVPGQGQTQYF	TGTGCCAGTAGTATGGTTCCGGGACAGGGGCAGACCCAGTACTTC
TRBJ2-5	.	TRBV6-1	TRBD1	CASRLTGRETQYF	TGTGCCAGCAGGTTGACAGGGCGCGAGACCCAGTACTTC
TRBJ2-6	.	TRBV4-1	.	CASSQDRSSGANVLTF	TGCGCCAGCAGCCAAGATAGGAGCTCTGGGGCCAACGTCCTGACTTTC
TRBJ2-7	.	TRBV6-1	.	CASTQVYEQYF	TGTGCCAGCACCCAGGTTTACGAGCAGTACTTC
TRBJ1-2	.	TRBV2	.	CASTPRPGSNGYTF	TGTGCCAGCACCCCCCGGCCAGGGTCAAATGGCTACACCTTC
TRBJ1-2	few	TRBV18	.	CASSPIQGLTNGYTF	TGTGCCAGCTCACCAATCCAGGGGCTAACGAATGGCTACACCTTC
TRBJ2-7	.	TRBV7-8	.	CASSLEARPTYEQYF	TGTGCCAGCAGCTTAGAGGCCAGGCCCACCTACGAGCAGTACTTC
TRBJ2-2	few	TRBV4-3	.	CASRGEGAYTGELFF	TGCGCCAGCAGAGGCGAAGGGGCGTACACCGGGGAGCTGTTTTTT
TRBJ2-1	.	TRBV5-1	TRBD2	CASSAQGLAYNEQFF	TGCGCCAGCAGCGCCCAGGGACTAGCTTACAATGAGCAGTTCTTC
TRBJ1-1	few	TRBV7-2	.	CASSLEGRGGTEAFF	TGTGCCAGCAGCTTAGAGGGAAGGGGAGGGACTGAAGCTTTCTTT
TRBJ2-1	.	TRBV14	TRBD2	CASSPTTAETGGGIYNEQFF	TGTGCCAGCAGCCCGACAACAGCCGAGACTGGCGGGGGGATCTACAATGAGCAGTTCTTC
TRBJ1-1	.	TRBV5-4	TRBD1	CASSGGTGAVNTEAFF	TGTGCCAGCAGCGGCGGGACAGGGGCGGTGAACACTGAAGCTTTCTTT
TRBJ1-1	.	TRBV5-5	TRBD1	CASSPSPGTGMGTEAFF	TGTGCCAGCAGCCCCAGTCCCGGGACAGGAATGGGAACTGAAGCTTTCTTT
TRBJ2-1	.	TRBV2	TRBD2	CASRTSGNLGNEQFF	TGTGCCAGCAGGACTAGCGGGAATTTGGGAAATGAGCAGTTCTTC
TRBJ2-7	.	TRBV18	TRBD1	CASSFGTGPYEQYF	TGTGCCAGCTCATTCGGGACAGGCCCCTACGAGCAGTACTTC
TRBJ2-7	.	TRBV19	.	CASSMGLLPDEQYF	TGTGCCAGTAGTATGGGACTTCTCCCTGACGAGCAGTACTTC
TRBJ1-1	.	TRBV11-2	.	CASTIQAGSLNTEAFF	TGTGCCAGCACCATACAAGCAGGCAGCTTGAACACTGAAGCTTTCTTT
TRBJ1-5	.	TRBV19	TRBD1	CATEGQGGQPQHF	TGTGCCACTGAAGGGCAGGGGGGTCAGCCCCAGCATTTT
TRBJ1-1	.	TRBV9	.	CASSWKRDGEAFF	TGTGCCAGCAGTTGGAAGAGGGATGGTGAAGCTTTCTTT
TRBJ1-5	.	TRBV28	TRBD1	CASSLIGQGANQPQHF	TGTGCCAGCAGTTTAATCGGACAGGGGGCAAATCAGCCCCAGCATTTT
TRBJ2-3	.	TRBV19	TRBD2	CASRLAGDTQYF	TGTGCCAGCCGACTAGCGGGAGATACGCAGTATTTT
TRBJ1-3	.	TRBV5-8	.	CASSLQGRVGNTIYF	TGTGCCAGCAGCTTGCAGGGTCGTGTGGGAAACACCATATATTTT
TRBJ1-1	.	TRBV11-2	.	CASTNWGGTEAFF	TGTGCCAGCACCAATTGGGGGGGGACTGAAGCTTTCTTT
TRBJ1-1	.	TRBV7-9	.	CASTPLIGVAFF	TGTGCCAGCACCCCCCTCATAGGGGTGGCTTTCTTT
TRBJ2-7	once	TRBV11-2	TRBD2	CASSLAGGTSSYEQYF	TGTGCCAGCAGCTTAGCGGGAGGGACGAGCTCCTACGAGCAGTACTTC
TRBJ1-5	.	TRBV5-5	.	CASSLRLSNQPQHF	TGTGCCAGCAGCCTGAGACTTAGCAATCAGCCCCAGCATTTT
TRBJ1-1	once	TRBV19	TRBD1	CASSQGVNTEAFF	TGTGCCAGTAGCCAGGGGGTGAACACTGAAGCTTTCTTT
TRBJ1-5	.	TRBV6-1	TRBD1	CASSATGTGDQPQHF	TGTGCCAGCAGTGCAACCGGGACAGGGGACCAGCCCCAGCATTTT
TRBJ2-3	once	TRBV6-6	TRBD2	CASFPGLSTDTQYF	TGTGCCAGTTTTCCGGGACTAAGCACAGATACGCAGTATTTT
TRBJ1-2	.	TRBV7-2	.	CASSLAPGSDYGYTF	TGTGCCAGCAGCTTAGCTCCAGGGTCGGACTATGGCTACACCTTC
TRBJ1-1	.	TRBV14	TRBD1	CASSRDRVTEAFF	TGTGCCAGCAGCCGGGACAGGGTCACTGAAGCTTTCTTT
TRBJ1-5	.	TRBV28	.	CASSGQGMGNQPQHF	TGTGCCAGCAGCGGCCAGGGCATGGGCAATCAGCCCCAGCATTTT
TRBJ2-3	.	TRBV7-6	.	CASSFRETDTQYF	TGTGCCAGCAGCTTTCGAGAGACAGATACGCAGTATTTT
TRBJ2-5	.	TRBV6-1	TRBD2	CASSGGTGGETQYF	TGTGCCAGCAGCGGGGGGACTGGCGGTGAGACCCAGTACTTC
TRBJ1-5	.	TRBV30	TRBD1	CAWSAGGDQPQHF	TGTGCCTGGAGCGCAGGGGGAGATCAGCCCCAGCATTTT
TRBJ1-2	.	TRBV5-8	.	CASSFYGGYTF	TGTGCCAGCAGCTTCTATGGTGGCTACACCTTC
TRBJ2-2	once	TRBV28	.	CASSLPGVVKTGELFF	TGTGCCAGCAGTTTACCGGGGGTGGTAAAAACCGGGGAGCTGTTTTTT
TRBJ1-6	.	TRBV7-3	TRBD1	CASSPWTGNNSPLHF	TGTGCCAGCAGCCCCTGGACAGGTAATAATTCACCCCTCCACTTT
TRBJ2-1	.	TRBV28	TRBD2	CASSSGLAGSSYNEQFF	TGTGCCAGCAGCTCGGGACTAGCGGGAAGCTCCTACAATGAGCAGTTCTTC
TRBJ1-1	.	TRBV5-1	.	CASSLATGTEAFF	TGCGCCAGCAGCTTGGCCACGGGCACTGAAGCTTTCTTT
TRBJ2-3	.	TRBV6-1	.	CASSEVRQGASVDTQYF	TGTGCCAGCAGTGAAGTAAGGCAAGGGGCGAGTGTAGATACGCAGTATTTT
TRBJ2-1	.	TRBV29-1	.	CSVIGASSYNEQFF	TGCAGCGTTATAGGGGCGAGCTCCTACAATGAGCAGTTCTTC